Following are 26 T cell receptor beta chains from one sample sequenced in a study of response to subunit inactivated influenza vaccine. TCRdb itself ran the RT-PCR reads through MiXCR, one entry per CDR3 protein. The data contain hundreds of thousands of distinct CDR3 sequences, less than 20% of them singletons. Sequencing was performed on PBMCs from blood, taken 11 to 12 days after vaccination. All receptors derive from a man aged 50 to 60 who received an inactivated influenza vaccine.

There are a few counts of this clonotype. The chain couples TRBV7-9 to TRBJ1-4; D possibly corresponds to TRBD1 (6 bases). The CDR3 has 16 amino acids. Germline loops: CDR1 SEHNR, CDR2 FQNEAQ (reference sequence). V lost 5 bases, J lost 3 bases, and 16 bases lay in between. The CDR3 reads CASSRGGRPSNEKLFF. In DNA form, the CDR3 reads TGTGCCAGCAGCCGAGGGGGGCGACCTTCTAATGAAAAACTGTTTTTT.

Many counts were recorded for this clonotype. V gene TRBV7-9 combines with J gene TRBJ2-5; D tentatively fits TRBD1 or TRBD2 (5 bases each). Germline V CDR1 and CDR2: SEHNR, FQNEAQ (reference sequence). Trimming shortened V by 5 bases and J by 3 bases, and 10 bases separated the two germline ends. CDR3 length: 13 amino acids. CDR3 amino acids: CASSRVGEETQYF. CDR3 DNA: TGTGCCAGCAGCCGCGTGGGGGAAGAGACCCAGTACTTC.

V and J are TRBV4-2 and TRBJ2-5, with a tentative D call TRBD2 (6 bases). Trimming left V 1 base short and J 2 bases short, with 11 bases between. Per the germline V gene, CDR1 is LGHNA and CDR2 is YNFKEQ. The CDR3 is made up of 15 amino acids. CDR3 bases: TGTGCCAGCAGCCAAGCCGGGGGATTACAAGAGACCCAGTACTTC. Amino acid sequence: CASSQAGGLQETQYF.

This clonotype has a single count. This rearrangement joins TRBV29-1 to TRBJ2-1; D gene ambiguous. The CDR3 totals 10 residues. Germline V gene lookup returns CDR1 SQVTM and CDR2 ANQGSEA. V lost 1 base and J lost 10, with 5 bases in between. The CDR3 region has the DNA TGCAGCGTTGAAGTCGGAGAGCAGTTCTTC. Translated: CSVEVGEQFF.

The V call is TRBV6-2 or TRBV6-3, the J call TRBJ2-7; D call uncertain. CDR1 and CDR2 (germline): MNHEY, SVGEGT. V was trimmed by 4 bases and J by 2 bases, leaving 12 bases between them. This CDR3 spans 14 amino acids. The CDR3: CASSSSLTPYEQYF. CDR3 DNA sequence: TGTGCCAGCAGTTCAAGCCTAACCCCCTACGAGCAGTACTTC.

The rearrangement joins TRBV28 to TRBJ2-2, with 10 bases that match TRBD2. The V gene end was trimmed by 6 bases and the J gene end by 5 bases; junction bases not matched to a gene: 3. The CDR3 sequence is 14 residues long. Per the germline V gene, CDR1 is MDHEN and CDR2 is SYDVKM. CDR3 protein: CASRMGLATGELFF. Here the CDR3 DNA reads TGTGCCAGCAGGATGGGACTAGCGACCGGGGAGCTGTTTTTT. Supplemented by reference TRBV28 and TRBJ2-2, the full variable domain reads DVKVTQSSRYLVKRTGEKVFLECVQDMDHENMFWYRQDPGLGLRLIYFSYDVKMKEKGDIPEGYSVSREKKERFSLILESASTNQTSMYLCASRMGLATGELFFGEGSRLTVL.

This clonotype was detected a few times. The rearrangement uses TRBV29-1 and TRBJ2-1, with TRBD2 identical over 8 bases. CDR1 SQVTM and CDR2 ANQGSEA come from the germline V gene. J gave up 2 bases and V 7 bases, and 7 bases lay outside the gene matches. The CDR3 contains 14 residues. The CDR3 sequence: CSASIAGPYNEQFF. The CDR3 DNA follows: TGCAGCGCCTCGATAGCGGGACCCTACAATGAGCAGTTCTTC.

V is TRBV29-1 and J is TRBJ1-1; maybe TRBD1 (6 bases). Trimming removed 7 bases from V and 0 bases from J, with 12 bases in between. Germline values: CDR1 SQVTM, CDR2 ANQGSEA. This CDR3 comprises 13 residues. The DNA for the CDR3 is TGCAGCGCAAATACAGGGTTGAACACTGAAGCTTTCTTT. Protein: CSANTGLNTEAFF. Based on the CDR3 plus reference TRBV29-1 and TRBJ1-1, the full variable domain is SAVISQKPSRDICQRGTSLTIQCQVDSQVTMMFWYRQQPGQSLTLIATANQGSEATYESGFVIDKFPISRPNLTFSTLTVSNMSPEDSSIYLCSANTGLNTEAFFGQGTRLTVV.

In DNA, the CDR3 is TGCAGTGCTATACCAGCGGGTGTGACCTACGAGCAGTACTTC. As protein: CSAIPAGVTYEQYF. The rearrangement joins TRBV20-1 to TRBJ2-7; D may be TRBD2 (6 bases). Germline V gives CDR1 DFQATT, CDR2 SNEGSKA (reference sequence). Deletions cut 4 bases from V and 2 bases from J, with 15 bases between. This CDR3 contains 14 residues.

The chain is built from TRBV5-1 and TRBJ2-7, with D tentatively TRBD1 or TRBD2 (5 bases each). Germline CDR1 SGHRS, CDR2 YFSETQ. This CDR3 region has 16 residues. Between the trimmed V and J ends, which lost 4 bases and 1 base, there was a span of 18 bases. CDR3 in DNA: TGCGCCAGCAGCGTGAACACTGGGACGGAGTCCTACGAGCAGTACTTC. Its translation: CASSVNTGTESYEQYF.

The chain couples TRBV30 to TRBJ2-1, with D possibly being TRBD1 (5 bases). The germline V gene has CDR1 GTSNPN and CDR2 SVGIG (reference sequence). This CDR3 is built from 13 residues. V lost 0 bases to trimming and J lost 7 bases, with 10 bases between them. The CDR3 loop is CAWSVSTGNEQFF. The CDR3 region has the DNA TGTGCCTGGAGTGTCTCAACAGGTAATGAGCAGTTCTTC.

This clonotype came up a few times. This chain connects TRBV11-2 to TRBJ1-6, with a weak D call TRBD1 (5 bases). From germline, CDR1 is SGHAT and CDR2 FQNNGV. Deletions cut 5 bases from V and 4 bases from J, with 21 bases between. The CDR3 runs 18 residues. This CDR3 reads CASSLGTSGVNYNSPLHF. As DNA, the CDR3 is TGTGCCAGCAGCCTCGGGACGTCAGGAGTGAATTATAATTCACCCCTCCACTTT.

The J gene is TRBJ2-3, the V gene TRBV5-1; D uncertain. The CDR3 length is 13 residues. Germline loops: CDR1 SGHRS, CDR2 YFSETQ. Trimming removed 3 bases from V and 5 bases from J, with 10 bases in between. The CDR3 sequence: CASSSVALDTQYF. The CDR3 DNA reads TGCGCCAGCAGCTCGGTTGCGCTAGATACGCAGTATTTT.

The sample holds a few counts of this clonotype. The chain links TRBV2 to TRBJ1-1; 8 bases are shared with TRBD1. The junction had 14 bases not matched to a gene; V was cut back by 7 bases and J by 7 bases. Germline V gene data show CDR1 as SNHLY and CDR2 as FYNNEI. The CDR3 is 15 residues long. The CDR3 DNA sequence: TGTGCCAGCATAAACTCCCTCTTCGACAGGGGTGAAGCTTTCTTT. Protein: CASINSLFDRGEAFF.

This clonotype was picked up many times. This chain connects TRBV20-1 to TRBJ2-7; D possibly uses TRBD1 or TRBD2 (5 bases each). Germline values: CDR1 DFQATT, CDR2 SNEGSKA (reference sequence). V was shortened by 6 bases and J by 3 bases, with 9 bases between the two germline ends. The CDR3 length is 11 residues. CDR3 DNA sequence: TGCAGTGCGGGGGACGGCTACGAGCAGTACTTC. As protein: CSAGDGYEQYF.

The chain carries TRBV27 and TRBJ1-5, with a tentative D call TRBD1 (6 bases). There are 17 residues in the CDR3. In germline, CDR1 is MNHEY, CDR2 SMNVEV (reference sequence). The germline V and J ends were trimmed by 3 bases and 1 base, with 16 bases remaining between them. The CDR3 DNA reads TGTGCCAGCAGTTTCATAGCCGGCGGACAGAGCAATCAGCCCCAGCATTTT. The encoded protein is CASSFIAGGQSNQPQHF.

This clonotype was detected a few times. The chain couples TRBV7-6 to TRBJ2-3; no firm D call. Deletions cut 4 bases from V and 0 bases from J, with 11 bases between. This CDR3 region has 15 residues. The germline CDR1 and CDR2 sequences are SGHVS and FNYEAQ. CDR3 nucleotides: TGTGCCAGCAGCTCCCGACCGGACAGCACAGATACGCAGTATTTT. Protein product: CASSSRPDSTDTQYF.

The chain recombines TRBV11-3 with TRBJ2-2; D gene ambiguous. The germline V gene has CDR1 SGHNT and CDR2 YENEEA. The CDR3 runs 12 residues. The V gene lost 7 bases and the J gene lost 4 bases, with 7 bases spanning the gap. The DNA of the CDR3 is TGTGCCAGCACCAGCAGCACCGGGGAGCTGTTTTTT. Protein sequence: CASTSSTGELFF.

This clonotype appeared a single time. The chain uses TRBV12-3 or TRBV12-4 and TRBJ2-1; 7 bases fit TRBD2. The CDR3 is 17 amino acids. V was pared by 1 base and J by 3 bases, with 9 bases of the junction left unmatched. This CDR3 is CASSLVSGAVVYNEQFF. In DNA form, the CDR3 reads TGTGCCAGCAGTTTAGTAAGCGGGGCGGTCGTCTACAATGAGCAGTTCTTC.

In nucleotides, the CDR3 is TGTGCCAGCAGACCTAGGACAGGGGGGAACACTGAAGCTTTCTTT. Its protein is CASRPRTGGNTEAFF. The chain recombines TRBV7-9 with TRBJ1-1, with TRBD1 matching 10 bases. The CDR3 runs to 15 residues. J lost 1 base, V lost 6 bases, and 5 bases had no gene match. The germline V gene encodes CDR1 SEHNR and CDR2 FQNEAQ (reference sequence).

This clonotype has at least ten counts. V and J are TRBV5-6 and TRBJ2-1, with no clear D. CDR3 size: 13 residues. Germline V gives CDR1 SGHDT, CDR2 YYEEEE. The germline V and J ends were trimmed by 1 base and 5 bases, with 7 bases remaining between them. CDR3 amino acids: CASSLWVHNEQFF. The DNA for the CDR3 is TGTGCCAGCAGCTTGTGGGTACACAATGAGCAGTTCTTC.

To note about this clonotype: Its ends do not fully match the called genes, so a read error is possible. The chain is built from TRBV6-1 and TRBJ2-5; a weak D match, TRBD1 (5 bases). Germline V lookup: CDR1 MNHNS, CDR2 SASEGT. The CDR3 loop spans 13 amino acids. The CDR3 region has the DNA TGTGCCAGCACTCGGCCAGGGCAAGGGACCCAGTACTTC. Protein sequence: CASTRPGQGTQYF.

This chain joins TRBV5-1 and TRBJ2-5, with D perhaps TRBD1 (6 bases). Trimming left V 3 bases short and J 2 bases short, with 14 bases between. This CDR3 has 15 residues. CDR1 SGHRS and CDR2 YFSETQ come from the germline V gene. This CDR3 reads CASSWQGSPQETQYF. CDR3 DNA: TGCGCCAGCAGCTGGCAGGGGTCCCCGCAAGAGACCCAGTACTTC. The whole variable domain, filled in from reference TRBV5-1 and TRBJ2-5, reads KAGVTQTPRYLIKTRGQQVTLSCSPISGHRSVSWYQQTPGQGLQFLFEYFSETQRNKGNFPGRFSGRQFSNSRSEMNVSTLELGDSALYLCASSWQGSPQETQYFGPGTRLLVL.

In this sample, this clonotype turned up a few times. The chain combines TRBV3-1 with TRBJ1-2; TRBD1 aligns across 8 bases. The CDR3 is 16 amino acids. CDR1 LGHDT and CDR2 YNNKEL come from the germline V gene (reference sequence). V shed 0 bases and J 4 bases; nucleotides not matched to a gene: 7. The CDR3 loop reads CASSQDPGGRGYGYTF. The CDR3 nucleotides read TGTGCCAGCAGCCAAGACCCAGGGGGCAGGGGCTATGGCTACACCTTC.

This clonotype turned up a few times. V gene TRBV12-3 or TRBV12-4 combines with J gene TRBJ2-1; 7 bases map to TRBD1. The CDR3 has 16 residues. Trimming cost V 4 bases and J 2 bases; bases outside gene matches: 8. Here the CDR3 reads CASSSHRGHPYNEQFF. In DNA, the CDR3 is TGTGCCAGCAGTTCCCACAGGGGCCATCCCTACAATGAGCAGTTCTTC.

This clonotype was seen more than once but under ten times. The J gene is TRBJ2-2, the V gene TRBV4-3, with D perhaps TRBD2 (5 bases). CDR3 length: 13 amino acids. CDR1 and CDR2 from the germline V gene are LGHNA and YSLEER. Trimming pared 1 base from V and 7 bases from J, leaving 7 bases between. The CDR3 coding sequence is TGCGCCAGCAGCCAAGTCGGGGTCGGGGAGCTGTTTTTT. Its protein is CASSQVGVGELFF.